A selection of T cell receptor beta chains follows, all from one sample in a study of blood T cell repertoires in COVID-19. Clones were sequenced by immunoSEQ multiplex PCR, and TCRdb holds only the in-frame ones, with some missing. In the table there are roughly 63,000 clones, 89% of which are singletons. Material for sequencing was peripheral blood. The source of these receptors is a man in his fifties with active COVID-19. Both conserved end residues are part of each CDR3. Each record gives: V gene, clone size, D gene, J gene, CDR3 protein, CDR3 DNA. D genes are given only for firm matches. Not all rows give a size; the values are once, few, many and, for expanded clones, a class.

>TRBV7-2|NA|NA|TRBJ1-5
CASSFSLGQPQHF
TGTGCCAGCAGCTTCTCCCTGGGCCAGCCCCAGCATTTT
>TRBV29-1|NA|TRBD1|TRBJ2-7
CSVGRRDSEQYF
TGCAGCGTTGGACGTCGGGACAGCGAGCAGTACTTC
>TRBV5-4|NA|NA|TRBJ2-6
CASSHASGANVLTF
TGTGCCAGCAGCCACGCGTCTGGGGCCAACGTCCTGACTTTC
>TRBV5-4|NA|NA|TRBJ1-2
CASQEDRNYGYTF
TGTGCCAGCCAGGAAGACAGGAACTATGGCTACACCTTC
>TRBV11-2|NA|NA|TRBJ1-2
CASSLVLSFSGDRIYGYTF
TGTGCCAGCAGCTTAGTTCTAAGTTTCAGCGGAGACCGAATCTATGGCTACACCTTC
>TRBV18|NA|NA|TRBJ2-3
CASSPTGLGVGTDTQYF
TGTGCCAGCTCACCAACCGGGCTAGGGGTCGGCACAGATACGCAGTATTTT
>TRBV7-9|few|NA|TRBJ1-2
CASSPTVYGYTF
TGTGCCAGCAGCCCGACAGTCTATGGCTACACCTTC
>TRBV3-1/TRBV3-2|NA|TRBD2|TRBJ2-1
CASSQDPLAGRVEQFF
TGTGCCAGCAGCCAAGATCCCCTAGCGGGGAGGGTTGAGCAGTTCTTC
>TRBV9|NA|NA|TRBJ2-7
CASSRSQGDFYEQYF
TGTGCCAGCAGCCGGAGCCAGGGGGACTTCTACGAGCAGTACTTC
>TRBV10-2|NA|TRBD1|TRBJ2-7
CASSEDRGPYEQYF
TGCGCCAGCAGTGAGGACAGGGGTCCCTACGAGCAGTACTTC
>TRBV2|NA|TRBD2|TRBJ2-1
CASAHRGGAAYNEQFF
TGTGCCAGCGCCCACCGGGGGGGGGCGGCCTACAATGAGCAGTTCTTC
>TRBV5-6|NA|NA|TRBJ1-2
CASSLIQGNGGYTF
TGTGCCAGCAGCTTGATACAGGGCAACGGGGGCTACACCTTC
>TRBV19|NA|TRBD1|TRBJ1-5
CASSPAWTGPYSNQPQHF
TGTGCCAGTAGTCCCGCCTGGACAGGGCCCTATAGCAATCAGCCCCAGCATTTT
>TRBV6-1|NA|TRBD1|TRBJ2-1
CASSEMAGGGYEQFF
TGTGCCAGCAGTGAAATGGCAGGGGGCGGTTATGAGCAGTTCTTC
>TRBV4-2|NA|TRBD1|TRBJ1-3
CASSQGTAFSGNTIYF
TGTGCCAGCAGCCAGGGGACAGCCTTCTCTGGAAACACCATATATTTT
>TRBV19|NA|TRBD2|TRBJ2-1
CASSLAGGYYNEQFF
TGTGCCAGTAGTTTGGCGGGGGGGTACTACAATGAGCAGTTCTTC
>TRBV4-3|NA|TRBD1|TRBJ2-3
CASSQGTGKQYF
TGCGCCAGCAGCCAAGGGACAGGCAAGCAGTATTTT
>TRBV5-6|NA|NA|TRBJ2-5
CASSHEVLAVQETQYF
TGTGCCAGCAGCCACGAGGTACTAGCAGTACAAGAGACCCAGTACTTC
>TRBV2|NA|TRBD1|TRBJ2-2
CASSEQGAGELFF
TGTGCCAGCAGTGAACAGGGGGCCGGGGAGCTGTTTTTT
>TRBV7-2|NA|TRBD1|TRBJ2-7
CASSLMGQGYEQYF
TGTGCCAGCAGCCTTATGGGACAGGGATACGAGCAGTACTTC
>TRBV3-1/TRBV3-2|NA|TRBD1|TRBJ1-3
CASSPRQGSLSGNTIYF
TGTGCCAGCAGCCCGAGACAGGGGAGTCTCTCTGGAAACACCATATATTTT
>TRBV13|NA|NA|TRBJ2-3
CASSSDSRTQYF
TGTGCCAGCAGCTCCGACAGCAGGACGCAGTATTTT
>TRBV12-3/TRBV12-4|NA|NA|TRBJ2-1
CASSYRQFEQFF
TGTGCCAGCAGTTACCGACAGTTTGAGCAGTTCTTC
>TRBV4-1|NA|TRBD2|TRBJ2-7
CASSQVLGTSGGEQYF
TGCGCCAGCAGCCAAGTCCTTGGGACTAGCGGAGGCGAGCAGTACTTC
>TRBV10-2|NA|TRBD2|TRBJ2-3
CASTGTSGTDTQYF
TGCGCCAGCACAGGGACTAGCGGCACAGATACGCAGTATTTT
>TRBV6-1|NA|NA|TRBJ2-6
CASSDGPGANVLTF
TGTGCCAGCAGTGATGGGCCGGGGGCCAACGTCCTGACTTTC
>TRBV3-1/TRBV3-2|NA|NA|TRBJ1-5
CASSPFTGLISPQHF
TGTGCCAGCAGCCCCTTTACAGGCCTGATCAGCCCCCAGCATTTT
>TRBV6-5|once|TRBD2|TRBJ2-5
CASSYQGGRETQYF
TGTGCCAGCAGTTACCAGGGAGGGAGGGAGACCCAGTACTTC
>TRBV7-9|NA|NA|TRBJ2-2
CASSLLTGELFF
TGTGCCAGCAGCTTACTAACCGGGGAGCTGTTTTTT
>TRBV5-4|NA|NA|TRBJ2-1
CASRGGSYNEQFF
TGTGCCAGCAGGGGGGGCTCCTACAATGAGCAGTTCTTC
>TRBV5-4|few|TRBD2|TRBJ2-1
CASSSPGTSGFF
TGTGCCAGCAGCTCTCCAGGGACTAGCGGTTTCTTC